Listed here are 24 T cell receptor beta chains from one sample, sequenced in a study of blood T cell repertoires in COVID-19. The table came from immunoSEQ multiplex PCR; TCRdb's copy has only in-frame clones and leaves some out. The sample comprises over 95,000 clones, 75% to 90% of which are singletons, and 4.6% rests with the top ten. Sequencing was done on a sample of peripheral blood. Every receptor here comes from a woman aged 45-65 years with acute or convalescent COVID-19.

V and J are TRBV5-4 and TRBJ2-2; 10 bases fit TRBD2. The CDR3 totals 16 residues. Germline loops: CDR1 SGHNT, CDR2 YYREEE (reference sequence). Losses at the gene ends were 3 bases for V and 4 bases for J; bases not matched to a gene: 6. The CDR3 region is CASSSWTSGTTGELFF. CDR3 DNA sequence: TGTGCCAGCAGCTCCTGGACTAGCGGAACCACCGGGGAGCTGTTTTTT.

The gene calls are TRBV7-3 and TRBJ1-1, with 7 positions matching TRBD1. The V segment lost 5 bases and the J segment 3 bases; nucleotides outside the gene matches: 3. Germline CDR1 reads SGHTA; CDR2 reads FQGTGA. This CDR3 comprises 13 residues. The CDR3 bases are TGTGCCAGCAGCCAGACAGGGTACACTGAAGCTTTCTTT. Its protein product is CASSQTGYTEAFF. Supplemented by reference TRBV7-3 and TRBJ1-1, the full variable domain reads GAGVSQTPSNKVTEKGKYVELRCDPISGHTALYWYRQSLGQGPEFLIYFQGTGAADDSGLPNDRFFAVRPEGSVSTLKIQRTERGDSAVYLCASSQTGYTEAFFGQGTRLTVV.

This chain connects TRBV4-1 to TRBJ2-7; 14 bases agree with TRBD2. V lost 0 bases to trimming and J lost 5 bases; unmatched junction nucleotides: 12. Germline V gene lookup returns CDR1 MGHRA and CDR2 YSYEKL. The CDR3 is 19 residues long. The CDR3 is CASSQEPLIGTSGSDEQYF. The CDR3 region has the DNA TGCGCCAGCAGCCAAGAACCCCTCATAGGGACTAGCGGGAGCGACGAGCAGTACTTC.

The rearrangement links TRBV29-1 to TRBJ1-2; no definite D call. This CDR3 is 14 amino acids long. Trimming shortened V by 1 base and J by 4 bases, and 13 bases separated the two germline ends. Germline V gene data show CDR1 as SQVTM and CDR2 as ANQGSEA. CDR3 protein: CSVEVSDRGYGYTF. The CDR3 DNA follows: TGCAGCGTTGAAGTCTCCGATCGGGGCTATGGCTACACCTTC.

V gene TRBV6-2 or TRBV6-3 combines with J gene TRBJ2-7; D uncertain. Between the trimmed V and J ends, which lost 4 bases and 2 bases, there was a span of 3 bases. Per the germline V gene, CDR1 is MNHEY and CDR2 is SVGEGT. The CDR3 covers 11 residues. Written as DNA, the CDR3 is TGTGCCAGCAGTTCCACCTACGAGCAGTACTTC. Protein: CASSSTYEQYF.

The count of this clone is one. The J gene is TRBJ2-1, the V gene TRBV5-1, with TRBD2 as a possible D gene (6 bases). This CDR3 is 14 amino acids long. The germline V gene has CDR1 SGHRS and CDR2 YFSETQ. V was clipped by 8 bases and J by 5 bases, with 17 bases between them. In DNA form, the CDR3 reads TGCGCCAGTCTTAGGGACTGGGGTAACAATGAGCAGTTCTTC. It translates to CASLRDWGNNEQFF.

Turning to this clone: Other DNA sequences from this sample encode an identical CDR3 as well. CDR3 sequence (DNA): TGTGCCAGCAGCGTAGGATGGGGGGACACTGAAGCTTTCTTT. This gives the protein CASSVGWGDTEAFF. The J gene is TRBJ1-1, the V gene TRBV9; possibly TRBD1 for D (5 bases). The CDR3 is made up of 14 amino acids. Germline CDR1 is SGDLS and CDR2 is YYNGEE. Trimming pared 0 bases from V and 3 bases from J, leaving 9 bases between.

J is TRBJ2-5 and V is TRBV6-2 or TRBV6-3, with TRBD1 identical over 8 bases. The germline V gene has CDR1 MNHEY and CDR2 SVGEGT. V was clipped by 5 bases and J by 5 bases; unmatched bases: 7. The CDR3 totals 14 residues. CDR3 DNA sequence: TGTGCCAGCAGTCCCGCAGGGGGCGGGGAGACCCAGTACTTC. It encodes CASSPAGGGETQYF.

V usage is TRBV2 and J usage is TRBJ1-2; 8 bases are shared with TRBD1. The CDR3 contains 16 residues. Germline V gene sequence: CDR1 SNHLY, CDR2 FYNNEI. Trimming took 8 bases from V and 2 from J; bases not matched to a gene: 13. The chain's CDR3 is CASPISRTGSNYGYTF. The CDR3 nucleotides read TGTGCCAGCCCTATCTCCAGGACAGGGAGCAACTATGGCTACACCTTC.

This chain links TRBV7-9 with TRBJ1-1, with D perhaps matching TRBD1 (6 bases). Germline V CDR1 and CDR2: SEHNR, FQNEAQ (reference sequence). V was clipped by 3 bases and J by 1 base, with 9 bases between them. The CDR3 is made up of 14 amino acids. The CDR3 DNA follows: TGTGCCAGCAGCTTGGGACATGGGAACACTGAAGCTTTCTTT. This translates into CASSLGHGNTEAFF.

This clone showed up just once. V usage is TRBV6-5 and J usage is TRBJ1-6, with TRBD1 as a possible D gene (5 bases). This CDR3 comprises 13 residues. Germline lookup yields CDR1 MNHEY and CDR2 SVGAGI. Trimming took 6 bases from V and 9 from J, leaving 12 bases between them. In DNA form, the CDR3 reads TGTGCCAGCAGGGGCGCGGGGGGTTCACCCCTCCACTTT. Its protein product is CASRGAGGSPLHF.

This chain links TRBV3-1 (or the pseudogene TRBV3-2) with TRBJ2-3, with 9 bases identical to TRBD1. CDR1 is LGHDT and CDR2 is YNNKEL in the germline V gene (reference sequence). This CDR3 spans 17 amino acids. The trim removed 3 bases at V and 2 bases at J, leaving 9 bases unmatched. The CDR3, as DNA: TGTGCCAGCAGCCATCCGCCGGACAGGGGTTCCACAGATACGCAGTATTTT. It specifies CASSHPPDRGSTDTQYF.

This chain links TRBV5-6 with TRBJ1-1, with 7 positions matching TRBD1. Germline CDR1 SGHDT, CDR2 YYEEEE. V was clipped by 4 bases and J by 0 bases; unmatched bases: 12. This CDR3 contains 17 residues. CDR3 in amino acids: CASSPPGTAFMNTEAFF. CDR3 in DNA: TGTGCCAGCAGCCCTCCCGGGACAGCGTTCATGAACACTGAAGCTTTCTTT.

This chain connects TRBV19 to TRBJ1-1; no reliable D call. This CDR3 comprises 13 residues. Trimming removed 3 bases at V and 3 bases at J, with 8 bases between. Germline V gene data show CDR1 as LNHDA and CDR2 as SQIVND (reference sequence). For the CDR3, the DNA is TGTGCCAGTAGTATTTCGGCGGACACTGAAGCTTTCTTT. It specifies CASSISADTEAFF.

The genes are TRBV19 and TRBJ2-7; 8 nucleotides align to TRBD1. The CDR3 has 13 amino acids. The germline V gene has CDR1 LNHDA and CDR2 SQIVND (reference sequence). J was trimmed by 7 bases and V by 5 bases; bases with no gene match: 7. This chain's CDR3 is CASSDRGLEEQYF. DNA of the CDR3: TGTGCCAGTAGTGACAGGGGTTTGGAAGAGCAGTACTTC. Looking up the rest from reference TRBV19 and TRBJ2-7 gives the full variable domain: DGGITQSPKYLFRKEGQNVTLSCEQNLNHDAMYWYRQDPGQGLRLIYYSQIVNDFQKGDIAEGYSVSREKKESFPLTVTSAQKNPTAFYLCASSDRGLEEQYFGPGTRLTVT.

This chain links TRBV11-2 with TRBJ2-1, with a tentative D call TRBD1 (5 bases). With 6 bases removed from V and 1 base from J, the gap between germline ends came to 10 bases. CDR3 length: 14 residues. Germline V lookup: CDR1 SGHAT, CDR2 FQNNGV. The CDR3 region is CASRGQGSYNEQFF. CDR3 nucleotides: TGTGCCAGCAGAGGGCAGGGTTCCTACAATGAGCAGTTCTTC.

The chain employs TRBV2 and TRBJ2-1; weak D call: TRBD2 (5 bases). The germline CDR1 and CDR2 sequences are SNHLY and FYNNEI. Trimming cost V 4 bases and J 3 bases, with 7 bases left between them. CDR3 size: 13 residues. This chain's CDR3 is CASSVEDYNEQFF. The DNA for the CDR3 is TGTGCCAGCAGTGTGGAGGACTACAATGAGCAGTTCTTC. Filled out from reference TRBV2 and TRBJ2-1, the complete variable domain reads EPEVTQTPSHQVTQMGQEVILRCVPISNHLYFYWYRQILGQKVEFLVSFYNNEISEKSEIFDDQFSVERPDGSNFTLKIRSTKLEDSAMYFCASSVEDYNEQFFGPGTRLTVL.

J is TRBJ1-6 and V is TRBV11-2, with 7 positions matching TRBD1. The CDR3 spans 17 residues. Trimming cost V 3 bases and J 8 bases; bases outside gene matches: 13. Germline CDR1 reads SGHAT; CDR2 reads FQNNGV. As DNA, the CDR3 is TGTGCCAGCAGCTTTACCTACAGGGAAGGGGGCTATTCACCCCTCCACTTT. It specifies CASSFTYREGGYSPLHF. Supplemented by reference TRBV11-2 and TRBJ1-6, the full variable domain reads EAGVAQSPRYKIIEKRQSVAFWCNPISGHATLYWYQQILGQGPKLLIQFQNNGVVDDSQLPKDRFSAERLKGVDSTLKIQPAKLEDSAVYLCASSFTYREGGYSPLHFGNGTRLTVT.

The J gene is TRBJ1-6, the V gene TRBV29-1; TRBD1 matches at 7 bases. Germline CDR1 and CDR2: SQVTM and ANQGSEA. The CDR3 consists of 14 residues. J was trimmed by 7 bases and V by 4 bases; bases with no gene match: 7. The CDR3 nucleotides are TGCAGCGTTGCTTCCGGGACAGAAAATTCACCCCTCCACTTT. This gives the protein CSVASGTENSPLHF. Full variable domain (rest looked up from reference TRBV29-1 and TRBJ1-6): SAVISQKPSRDICQRGTSLTIQCQVDSQVTMMFWYRQQPGQSLTLIATANQGSEATYESGFVIDKFPISRPNLTFSTLTVSNMSPEDSSIYLCSVASGTENSPLHFGNGTRLTVT.

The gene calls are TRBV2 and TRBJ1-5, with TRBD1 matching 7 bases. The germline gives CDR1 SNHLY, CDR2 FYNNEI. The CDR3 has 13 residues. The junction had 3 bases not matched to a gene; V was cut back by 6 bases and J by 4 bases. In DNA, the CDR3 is TGTGCCAGCAGCCCACAGGGGAATCAGCCCCAGCATTTT. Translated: CASSPQGNQPQHF. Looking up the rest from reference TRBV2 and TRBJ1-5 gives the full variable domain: EPEVTQTPSHQVTQMGQEVILRCVPISNHLYFYWYRQILGQKVEFLVSFYNNEISEKSEIFDDQFSVERPDGSNFTLKIRSTKLEDSAMYFCASSPQGNQPQHFGDGTRLSIL.

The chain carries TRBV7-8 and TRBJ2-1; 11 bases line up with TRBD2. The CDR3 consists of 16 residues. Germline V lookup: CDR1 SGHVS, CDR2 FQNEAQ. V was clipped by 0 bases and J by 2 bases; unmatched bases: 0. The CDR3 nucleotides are TGTGCCAGCAGCTTAGCGGGACTAGCGGCCTACAATGAGCAGTTCTTC. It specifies CASSLAGLAAYNEQFF.

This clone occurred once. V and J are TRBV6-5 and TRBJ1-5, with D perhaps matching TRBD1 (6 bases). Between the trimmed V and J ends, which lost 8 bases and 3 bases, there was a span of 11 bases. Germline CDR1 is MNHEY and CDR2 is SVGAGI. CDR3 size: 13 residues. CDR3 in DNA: TGTGCCAGCCGCAGGGGCACCAATCAGCCCCAGCATTTT. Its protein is CASRRGTNQPQHF.

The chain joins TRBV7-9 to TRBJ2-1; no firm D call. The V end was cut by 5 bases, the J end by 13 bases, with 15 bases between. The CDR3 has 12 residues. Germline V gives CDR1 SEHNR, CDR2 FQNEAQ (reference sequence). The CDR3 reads CASSLSYDSQFF. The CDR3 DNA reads TGTGCCAGCAGCCTAAGTTATGATTCACAGTTCTTC.

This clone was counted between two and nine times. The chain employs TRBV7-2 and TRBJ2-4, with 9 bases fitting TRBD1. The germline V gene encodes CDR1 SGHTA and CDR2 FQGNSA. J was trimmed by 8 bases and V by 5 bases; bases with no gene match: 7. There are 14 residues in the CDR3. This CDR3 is CASSLLGQGDIQYF. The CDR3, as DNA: TGTGCCAGCAGCCTACTGGGACAGGGAGACATTCAGTACTTC.